Listed below are T cell receptor beta chains from one sample, sequenced in a study of blood T cell repertoires in COVID-19. Sequencing was performed with immunoSEQ multiplex PCR; in TCRdb, only in-frame clones are kept and a portion is missing. Among roughly 260,000 clones listed, roughly 87% were seen once. The sequenced material came from PBMCs or T cells enriched from blood (not recorded which). The receptor set was obtained from a woman aged 30 to 39 with acute COVID-19. The CDR3 runs from the conserved cysteine through the conserved F or W. The order of the fields is J gene, V gene, CDR3 protein.

J: TRBJ1-2
V: TRBV23-1
CDR3: CASSPRQRTGGEGYTF

J: TRBJ1-5
V: TRBV7-6
CDR3: CASSLGQGSQPQHF

J: TRBJ2-7
V: TRBV24-1
CDR3: CATSDLRGEQYF

J: TRBJ2-2
V: TRBV6-5
CDR3: CASSYVQGGTGELFF

J: TRBJ2-3
V: TRBV5-1
CDR3: CASSVNTDTQYF

J: TRBJ2-1
V: TRBV25-1
CDR3: CASSRASEQFF

J: TRBJ2-5
V: TRBV10-3
CDR3: CAIRGDSGRQETQYF

J: TRBJ1-2
V: TRBV6-5
CDR3: CASSTRQGPAYGYTF

J: TRBJ1-5
V: TRBV28
CDR3: CASSEGQGIDQPQHF

J: TRBJ2-1
V: TRBV6-5
CDR3: CASSYWTSGRGEQFF

J: TRBJ1-5
V: TRBV28
CDR3: CASSFDRDEYSNQPQHF

J: TRBJ1-2
V: TRBV28
CDR3: CASSPGGGYTF

J: TRBJ1-6
V: TRBV28
CDR3: CASSFRGNSPLHF

J: TRBJ1-1
V: TRBV6-1
CDR3: CASSEAAGTGGEAFF

J: TRBJ1-5
V: TRBV5-8
CDR3: CASSFGPSRDTSNQPQHF

J: TRBJ2-3
V: TRBV7-2
CDR3: CASSLGGGRTDTQYF

J: TRBJ2-7
V: TRBV14
CDR3: CASSLSPGSYEQYF

J: TRBJ1-2
V: TRBV6-5
CDR3: CASIRTGTTNYGYTF

J: TRBJ1-3
V: TRBV6-6
CDR3: CASSYAHSSGNTIYF

J: TRBJ2-3
V: TRBV27
CDR3: CASSYGAPGQGNTDTQYF

J: TRBJ1-2
V: TRBV29-1
CDR3: CSVADRGNYGYTF

J: TRBJ2-2
V: TRBV27
CDR3: CASSTQGGELFF

J: TRBJ2-7
V: TRBV5-4
CDR3: CASSPAGLAGGNEQYF

J: TRBJ1-2
V: TRBV7-8
CDR3: CASSLAGGDGYTF

J: TRBJ2-1
V: TRBV6-5
CDR3: CASSPGDSYNEQFF

J: TRBJ1-6
V: TRBV11-2
CDR3: CASSSNSPLHF

J: TRBJ2-3
V: TRBV28
CDR3: CASSLTSGGSTDTQYF